Below, 5 T cell receptor beta chains from the same sample are listed, as sequenced in a study of blood T cell repertoires in COVID-19. Some clones are missing from TCRdb's copy, which holds only in-frame ones; the method was immunoSEQ multiplex PCR. This sample has about 250,000 clones; around 90% occur once, and the top ten carry 0.85% to 0.95%. The sequencing input was peripheral blood. These TCRs come from a woman in her 40s who had recovered from COVID-19.

The genes are TRBV5-1 and TRBJ2-6; D might be TRBD1 (6 bases). CDR1 and CDR2 (germline): SGHRS, YFSETQ. The CDR3 loop spans 15 amino acids. Trimming shortened V by 3 bases and J by 1 base, and 8 bases separated the two germline ends. The CDR3 DNA follows: TGCGCCAGCAGCTGGACAGCATCTGGGGCCAACGTCCTGACTTTC. Translated, it gives CASSWTASGANVLTF.

The genes are TRBV6-6 and TRBJ1-2; 9 nucleotides match TRBD1. This CDR3 has 15 amino acids. Trimming cost V 3 bases and J 13 bases; bases outside gene matches: 15. Germline values: CDR1 MNHNY, CDR2 SVGAGI (reference sequence). DNA of the CDR3: TGTGCCAGCAGTTATGCAGCCGGCGGGACAGGGTCCTCCACCTTC. Translation gives CASSYAAGGTGSSTF.

This chain connects TRBV30 to TRBJ2-7; D possibly corresponds to TRBD1 (5 bases). This CDR3 spans 14 amino acids. Trimming took off 0 bases at V and 6 bases at J, with 15 bases between the two ends. In germline, CDR1 is GTSNPN, CDR2 SVGIG (reference sequence). As DNA, the CDR3 is TGTGCCTGGAGTGTATTGGACAAAGGCACCGAGCAGTACTTC. This encodes CAWSVLDKGTEQYF. Based on the CDR3 plus reference TRBV30 and TRBJ2-7, the full variable domain is SQTIHQWPATLVQPVGSPLSLECTVEGTSNPNLYWYRQAAGRGLQLLFYSVGIGQISSEVPQNLSASRPQDRQFILSSKKLLLSDSGFYLCAWSVLDKGTEQYFGPGTRLTVT.

The J gene is TRBJ2-2, the V gene TRBV18; D gene unclear. The CDR3 loop spans 14 amino acids. Trimming cost V 2 bases and J 3 bases, with 7 bases left between them. Germline-derived CDR1 and CDR2 are KGHSH and LQKENI. Here the CDR3 DNA reads TGTGCCAGCTCACCAAGATCGGACACCGGGGAGCTGTTTTTT. It encodes CASSPRSDTGELFF. Supplemented by reference TRBV18 and TRBJ2-2, the full variable domain reads NAGVMQNPRHLVRRRGQEARLRCSPMKGHSHVYWYRQLPEEGLKFMVYLQKENIIDESGMPKERFSAEFPKEGPSILRIQQVVRGDSAAYFCASSPRSDTGELFFGEGSRLTVL.

The rearrangement links TRBV2 to TRBJ1-2; perhaps TRBD1 as D (5 bases). Germline loops: CDR1 SNHLY, CDR2 FYNNEI. The V end was cut by 2 bases, the J end by 7 bases, with 8 bases between. The CDR3 has 12 residues. The CDR3 DNA is TGTGCCAGCAGTGAACAGGGAGGTGGCTACACCTTC. This sequence encodes CASSEQGGGYTF.